This T cell receptor beta chain was documented in a study of shared clonotypes between healthy human individuals (dated by TCRdb to the early 2020s). About the study as a whole: The cohort comprised a couple of women and a few men aged 18 to 49 years. For each donor, CD4 naive and CD4 memory were each given three plates, CD8 naive was given two plates, and CD8 memory was given one plate. Blood TCR repertoires of about five healthy adults were deeply sequenced to estimate repertoire size and the extent of clonotype sharing between individuals. Different laboratories and diverse techniques were used to prepare libraries and sequence TCR repertoires, to increase sequencing depth and limit assay-specific biases. Leukapheresis yielded between about 0.9 and 10 billion PBMCs per donor. Results and caveats for the whole study, not just this receptor: Sharing across several donors was observed for approximately 5% of naive CD4, over 3% of naive CD8, about 2.3% of memory CD4, and roughly 0.4% of memory CD8 clonotypes. Only blood was sampled, and tissue TCR repertoires likely differ from those in blood. Because the study included a small number of donors, the genetic and exposure-history diversity represented was limited. Compared with non-shared clonotypes, the clonotypes found in all four sorted-subset donors had higher generation probabilities. Pairwise subsampling led to the expectation that sequencing depth would affect the degree of clonotype sharing among donors. Incomplete sequencing was indicated by rarefaction of sorted-subset datasets, despite the large sequencing depth. Larger estimated clonotype richness was generally found for naive subsets than for memory subsets.

Using the deep immunoSEQ assay, multiplex PCR amplified TCR CDR3 regions from genomic DNA. Extracted genomic DNA from each cell subset was spread evenly across all wells of several immunoSEQ 96-well plates, with each plate serving as a replicate. For sorted subsets, around 200 ng genomic DNA, equal to 25,000 to 35,000 T cell genomes, was loaded into each replicate PCR. The purified libraries were quantified using a Qubit 3.0 fluorometer, sized with a Bioanalyzer 2100, and then quantified again using the KAPA Library Quantification kit. A separate single-read 150-cycle Illumina NextSeq 550 flow cell was used to sequence each immunoSEQ 96-well plate. Per the source publication's procedure: Because only junctional sequences without quality scores were contained in the immunoSEQ output, filtering matching that applied to full-length reads could not be performed. To assign V/J genes and CDR3, sequences were annotated using PyIR, a Python wrapper for IgBLAST v1.9, with IMGT germline references. Reads were removed for weak V/J assignments (E-value above 1e-6), missing CDR3, stop codons, out-of-frame junctions, or ambiguous translated residues. V3J clonotypes were defined as sequences sharing the same inferred V gene, J gene, and CDR3 amino acid sequence. Percentage overlap between repertoires was computed as shared unique clonotypes divided by the size of the smaller repertoire. RTK rarefaction, the Chao1 estimator, and Recon v2.1 estimates of unobserved clonotypes were used to assess repertoire richness. For all TCRbeta clonotypes obtained by the gDNA method from several donors, generation probabilities were computed with OLGA. TCRdb stores this immuneACCESS table with in-frame sequences only. Part of the clones is absent; in the studies checked, under half of the shortfall reflects unresolved V genes, and no reason is known for the rest. The V and J calls and clone size come from that table; D and trimming were worked out from the DNA. Recorded for this sample are 1.5 million to 2.5 million clones; 85% to 95% of them occurred a single time. Less than 1.5% of the sample is in the top ten clones.

In the case of this clone: What antigen it recognizes has not been identified. No qualities accompany the bases; no much larger clone lies one base away.

CD8 naive samples were obtained by positive selection for CCR7 among CD45RO-negative cells, yielding a CD45RA+CCR7+ population from which TemRA cells were excluded. Donors were healthy HIV-negative adults with no recently reported acute infections or vaccinations. Every donor was a Caucasian adult living in Nashville, Tennessee, USA. Blood was obtained by leukapheresis, after which PBMCs were separated by Ficoll-Histopaque density gradient centrifugation and cryopreserved in liquid nitrogen vapor phase. Analytical flow cytometry was used to check the purity and quantity of every magnetically sorted T cell population. Genomic DNA was isolated from each sorted fraction and quantified by UV absorbance on a Nanodrop 2000c. The TCR comes from a man between 18 and 35 years old in good health. The sequencing input was naive CD8+ T cells sorted from blood. Reading the label with the study, this specimen's cell subset or site is: CD45RA+CCR7+.

The sequence in DNA is TGTGCCAGTAGTATCTCGGCGAACACCGGGGAGCTGTTTTTT. Its protein is CASSISANTGELFF. The rearrangement combines TRBV19 with TRBJ2-2; the D gene is not confidently resolved. The CDR3, cysteine through phenylalanine, is 14 amino acids long. The kept DNA is CDR3 alone, 42 bases in frame from the first base. In the germline V gene (reference sequence), CDR1 corresponds to LNHDA and CDR2 to SQIVND. The trim is 3 bases for V and 0 bases for J, with a gap of 5 bases between the germline ends.